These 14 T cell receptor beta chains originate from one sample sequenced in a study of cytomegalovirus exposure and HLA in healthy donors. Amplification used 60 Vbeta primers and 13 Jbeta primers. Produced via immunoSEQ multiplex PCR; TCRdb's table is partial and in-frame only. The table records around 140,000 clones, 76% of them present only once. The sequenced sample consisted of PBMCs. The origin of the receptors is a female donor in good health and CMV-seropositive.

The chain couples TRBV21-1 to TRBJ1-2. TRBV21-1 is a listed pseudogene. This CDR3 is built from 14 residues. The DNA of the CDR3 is TGTGCCAGCAGCAAAGGCGGCAGTTACTATGGCTACACCTTC. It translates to CASSKGGSYYGYTF.

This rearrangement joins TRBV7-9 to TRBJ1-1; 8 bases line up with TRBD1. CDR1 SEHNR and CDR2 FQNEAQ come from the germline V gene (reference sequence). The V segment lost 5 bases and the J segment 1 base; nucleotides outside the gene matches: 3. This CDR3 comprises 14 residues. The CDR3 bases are TGTGCCAGCAGCCAAGACAGGGGGAACACTGAAGCTTTCTTT. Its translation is CASSQDRGNTEAFF.

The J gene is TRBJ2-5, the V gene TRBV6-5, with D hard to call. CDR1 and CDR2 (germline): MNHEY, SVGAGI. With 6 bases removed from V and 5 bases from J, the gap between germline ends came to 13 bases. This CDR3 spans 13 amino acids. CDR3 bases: TGTGCCAGCAGCTACGCGTCATCGGAGACCCAGTACTTC. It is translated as CASSYASSETQYF.

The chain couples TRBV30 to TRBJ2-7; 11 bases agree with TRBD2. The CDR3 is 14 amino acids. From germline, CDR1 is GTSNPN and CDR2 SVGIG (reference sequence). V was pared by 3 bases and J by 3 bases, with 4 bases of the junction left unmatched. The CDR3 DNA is TGTGCCTGGAGAACTAGCGGGAGTGACTACGAGCAGTACTTC. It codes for CAWRTSGSDYEQYF.

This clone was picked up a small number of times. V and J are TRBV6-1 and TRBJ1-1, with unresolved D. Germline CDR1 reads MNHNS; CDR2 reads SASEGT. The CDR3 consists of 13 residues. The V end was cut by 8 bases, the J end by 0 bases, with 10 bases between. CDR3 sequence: CASRFAVNTEAFF. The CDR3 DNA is TGTGCCAGCCGATTCGCGGTGAACACTGAAGCTTTCTTT.

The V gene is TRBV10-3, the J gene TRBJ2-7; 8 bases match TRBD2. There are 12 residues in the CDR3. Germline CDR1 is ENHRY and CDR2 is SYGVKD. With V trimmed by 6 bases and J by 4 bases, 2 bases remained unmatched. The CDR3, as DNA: TGTGCCATCAGAGCGGGAGAATACGAGCAGTACTTC. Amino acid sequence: CAIRAGEYEQYF.

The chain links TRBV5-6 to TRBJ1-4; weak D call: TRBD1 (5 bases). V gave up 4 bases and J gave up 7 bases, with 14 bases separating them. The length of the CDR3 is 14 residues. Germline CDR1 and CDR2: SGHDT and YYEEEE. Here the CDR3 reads CASSLQGNGEKLFF. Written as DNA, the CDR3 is TGTGCCAGCAGCCTGCAGGGAAACGGTGAAAAACTGTTTTTT.

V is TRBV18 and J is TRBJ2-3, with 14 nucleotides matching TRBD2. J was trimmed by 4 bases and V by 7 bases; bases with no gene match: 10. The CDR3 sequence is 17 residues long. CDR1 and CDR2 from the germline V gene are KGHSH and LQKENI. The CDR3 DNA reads TGTGCCAGCTACCCGGGACTAGCGGGGGAGAGCTCAGATACGCAGTATTTT. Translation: CASYPGLAGESSDTQYF.

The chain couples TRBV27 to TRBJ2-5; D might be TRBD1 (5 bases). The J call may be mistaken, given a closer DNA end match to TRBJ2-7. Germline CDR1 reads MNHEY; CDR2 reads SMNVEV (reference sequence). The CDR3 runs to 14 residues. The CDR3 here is CASSLGRTPYEQYF. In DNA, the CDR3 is TGTGCCAGCAGTTTAGGCCGGACACCTTACGAGCAGTACTTC.

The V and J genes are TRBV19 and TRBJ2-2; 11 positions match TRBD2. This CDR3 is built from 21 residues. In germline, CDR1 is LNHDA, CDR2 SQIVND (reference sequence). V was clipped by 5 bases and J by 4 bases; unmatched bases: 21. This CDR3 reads CASSHRYLASGGPSGTGELFF. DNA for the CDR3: TGTGCCAGTAGTCACCGCTACCTGGCTAGCGGGGGGCCCTCTGGCACCGGGGAGCTGTTTTTT.

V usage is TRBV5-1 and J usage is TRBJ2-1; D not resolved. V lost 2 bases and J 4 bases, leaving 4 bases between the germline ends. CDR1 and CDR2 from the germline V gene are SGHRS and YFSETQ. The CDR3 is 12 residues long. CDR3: CASSFQYNEQFF. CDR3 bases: TGCGCCAGCAGCTTCCAATACAATGAGCAGTTCTTC.

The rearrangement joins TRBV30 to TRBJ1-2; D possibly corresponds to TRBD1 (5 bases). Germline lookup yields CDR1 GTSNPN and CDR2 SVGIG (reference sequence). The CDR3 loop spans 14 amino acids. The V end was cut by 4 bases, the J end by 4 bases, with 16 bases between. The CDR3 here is CAWIPKGTFYGYTF. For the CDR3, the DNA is TGTGCCTGGATCCCCAAAGGGACTTTCTATGGCTACACCTTC.

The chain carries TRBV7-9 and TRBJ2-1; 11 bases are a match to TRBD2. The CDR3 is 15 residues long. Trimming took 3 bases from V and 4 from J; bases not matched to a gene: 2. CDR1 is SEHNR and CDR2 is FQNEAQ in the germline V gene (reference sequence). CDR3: CASSLASGGYNEQFF. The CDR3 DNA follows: TGTGCCAGCAGCTTGGCTAGCGGGGGGTACAATGAGCAGTTCTTC.

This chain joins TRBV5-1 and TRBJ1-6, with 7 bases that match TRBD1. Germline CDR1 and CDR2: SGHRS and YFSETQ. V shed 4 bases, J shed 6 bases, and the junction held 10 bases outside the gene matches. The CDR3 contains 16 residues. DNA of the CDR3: TGCGCCAGCAGCCTTATCCCGGGACAGACTAATTCACCCCTCCACTTT. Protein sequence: CASSLIPGQTNSPLHF.